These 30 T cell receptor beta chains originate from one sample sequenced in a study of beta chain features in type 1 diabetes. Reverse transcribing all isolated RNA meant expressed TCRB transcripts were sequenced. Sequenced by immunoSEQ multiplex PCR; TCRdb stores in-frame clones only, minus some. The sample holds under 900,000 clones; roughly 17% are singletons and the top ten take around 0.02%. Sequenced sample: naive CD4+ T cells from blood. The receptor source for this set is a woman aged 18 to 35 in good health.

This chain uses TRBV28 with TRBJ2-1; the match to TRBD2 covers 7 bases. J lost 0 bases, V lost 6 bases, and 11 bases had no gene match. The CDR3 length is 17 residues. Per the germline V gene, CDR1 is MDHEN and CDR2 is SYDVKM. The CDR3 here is CASSPIAGLSSYNEQFF. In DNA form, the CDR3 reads TGTGCCAGCAGCCCTATAGCGGGTTTGAGCTCCTACAATGAGCAGTTCTTC.

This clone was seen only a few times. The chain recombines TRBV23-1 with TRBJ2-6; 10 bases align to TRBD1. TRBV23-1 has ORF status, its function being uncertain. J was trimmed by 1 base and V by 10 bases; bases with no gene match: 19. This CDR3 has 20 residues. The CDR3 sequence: CAMHSWDGDRGISGANVLTF. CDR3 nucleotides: TGCGCCATGCACTCCTGGGATGGGGACAGGGGTATATCTGGGGCCAACGTCCTGACTTTC.

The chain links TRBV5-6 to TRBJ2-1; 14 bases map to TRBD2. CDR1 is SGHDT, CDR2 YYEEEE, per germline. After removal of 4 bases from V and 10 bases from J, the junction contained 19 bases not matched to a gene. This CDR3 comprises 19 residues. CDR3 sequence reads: CASSDGTGLGLAGVGEQFF. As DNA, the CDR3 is TGTGCCAGCAGCGACGGGACAGGGTTGGGACTAGCGGGAGTAGGGGAGCAGTTCTTC.

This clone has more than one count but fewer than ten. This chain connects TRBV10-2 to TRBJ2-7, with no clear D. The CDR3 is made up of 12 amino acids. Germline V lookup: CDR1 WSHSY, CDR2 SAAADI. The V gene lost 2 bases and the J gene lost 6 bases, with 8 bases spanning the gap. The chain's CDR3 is CASSEIQSEQYF. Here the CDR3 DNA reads TGCGCCAGCAGTGAGATACAGTCCGAGCAGTACTTC.

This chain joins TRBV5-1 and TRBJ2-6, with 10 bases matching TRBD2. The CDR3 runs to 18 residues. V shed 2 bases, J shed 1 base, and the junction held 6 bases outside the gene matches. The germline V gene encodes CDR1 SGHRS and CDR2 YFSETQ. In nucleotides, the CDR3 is TGCGCCAGCAGCTTCATAGCGGGAGGTAGTTCTGGGGCCAACGTCCTGACTTTC. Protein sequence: CASSFIAGGSSGANVLTF.

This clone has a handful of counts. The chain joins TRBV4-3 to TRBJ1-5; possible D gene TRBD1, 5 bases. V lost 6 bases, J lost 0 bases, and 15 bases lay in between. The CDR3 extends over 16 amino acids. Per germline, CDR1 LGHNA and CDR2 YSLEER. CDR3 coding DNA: TGCGCCAGCAGAGAGTCGGGGGACTATAGCAATCAGCCCCAGCATTTT. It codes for CASRESGDYSNQPQHF.

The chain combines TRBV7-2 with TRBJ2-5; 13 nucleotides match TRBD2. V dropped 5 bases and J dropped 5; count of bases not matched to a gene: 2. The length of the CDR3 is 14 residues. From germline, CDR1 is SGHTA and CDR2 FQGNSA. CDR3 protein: CASSGTSGKETQYF. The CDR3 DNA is TGTGCCAGCAGCGGGACTAGCGGGAAGGAGACCCAGTACTTC.

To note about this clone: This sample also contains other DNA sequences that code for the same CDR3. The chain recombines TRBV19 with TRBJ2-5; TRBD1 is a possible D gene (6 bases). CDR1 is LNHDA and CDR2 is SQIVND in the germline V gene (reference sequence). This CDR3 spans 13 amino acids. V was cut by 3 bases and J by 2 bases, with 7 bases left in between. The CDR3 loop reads CASSIRGQETQYF. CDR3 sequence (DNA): TGTGCCAGTAGTATCAGGGGACAAGAGACCCAGTACTTC.

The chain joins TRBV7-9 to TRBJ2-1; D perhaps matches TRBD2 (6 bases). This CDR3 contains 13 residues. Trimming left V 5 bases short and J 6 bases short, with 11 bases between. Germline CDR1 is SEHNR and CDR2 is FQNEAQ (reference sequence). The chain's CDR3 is CASSLLAFNEQFF. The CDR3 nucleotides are TGTGCCAGCAGCCTACTAGCATTCAATGAGCAGTTCTTC.

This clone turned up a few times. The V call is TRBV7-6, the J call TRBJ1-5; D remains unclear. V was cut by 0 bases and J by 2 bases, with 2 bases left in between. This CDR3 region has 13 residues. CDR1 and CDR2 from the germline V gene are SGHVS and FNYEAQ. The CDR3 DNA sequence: TGTGCCAGCAGCTTAGCTCGCAATCAGCCCCAGCATTTT. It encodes CASSLARNQPQHF.

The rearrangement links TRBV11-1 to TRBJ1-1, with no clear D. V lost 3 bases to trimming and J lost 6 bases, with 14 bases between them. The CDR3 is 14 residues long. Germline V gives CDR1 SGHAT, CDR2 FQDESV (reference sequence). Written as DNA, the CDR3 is TGTGCCAGCAGCTTTCTGGGGATAACGCCTGAAGCTTTCTTT. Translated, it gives CASSFLGITPEAFF. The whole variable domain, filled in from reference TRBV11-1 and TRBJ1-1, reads EAEVAQSPRYKITEKSQAVAFWCDPISGHATLYWYRQILGQGPELLVQFQDESVVDDSQLPKDRFSAERLKGVDSTLKIQPAELGDSAMYLCASSFLGITPEAFFGQGTRLTVV.

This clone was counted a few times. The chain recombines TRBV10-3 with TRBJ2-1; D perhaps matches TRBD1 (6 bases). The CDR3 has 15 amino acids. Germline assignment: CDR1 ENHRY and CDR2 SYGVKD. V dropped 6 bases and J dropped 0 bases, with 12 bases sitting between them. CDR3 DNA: TGTGCCATCAGAAACAACAGGGACTCCTACAATGAGCAGTTCTTC. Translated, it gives CAIRNNRDSYNEQFF.

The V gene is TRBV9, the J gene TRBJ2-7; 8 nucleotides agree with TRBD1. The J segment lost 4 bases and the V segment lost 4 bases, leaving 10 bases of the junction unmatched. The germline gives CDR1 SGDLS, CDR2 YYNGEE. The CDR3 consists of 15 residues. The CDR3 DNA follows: TGTGCCAGCAGCCAGATGGCAGGGGGCGAGTACGAGCAGTACTTC. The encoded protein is CASSQMAGGEYEQYF.

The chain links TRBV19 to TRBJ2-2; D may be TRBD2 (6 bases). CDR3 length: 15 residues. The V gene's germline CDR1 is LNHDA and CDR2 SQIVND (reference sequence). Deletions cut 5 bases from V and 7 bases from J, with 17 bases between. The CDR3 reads CASSSLAGTGGELFF. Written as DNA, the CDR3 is TGTGCCAGTAGTTCCCTAGCCGGGACTGGCGGGGAGCTGTTTTTT.

CDR3 coding DNA: TGCGCCAGCCGGGCTATCGACAGGGGCATTACCGGGGAGCTGTTTTTT. This gives the protein CASRAIDRGITGELFF. The chain employs TRBV10-2 and TRBJ2-2, with 8 bases matching TRBD1. Germline trimming cut 8 bases from V and 5 bases from J; bases unmatched to any gene: 13. This CDR3 region has 16 residues. CDR1 WSHSY and CDR2 SAAADI come from the germline V gene.

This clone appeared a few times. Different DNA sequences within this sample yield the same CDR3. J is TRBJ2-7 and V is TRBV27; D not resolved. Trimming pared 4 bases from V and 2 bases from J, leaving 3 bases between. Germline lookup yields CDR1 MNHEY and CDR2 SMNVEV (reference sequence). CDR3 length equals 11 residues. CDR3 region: CASSSPYEQYF. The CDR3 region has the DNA TGTGCCAGCAGTTCTCCCTACGAGCAGTACTTC.

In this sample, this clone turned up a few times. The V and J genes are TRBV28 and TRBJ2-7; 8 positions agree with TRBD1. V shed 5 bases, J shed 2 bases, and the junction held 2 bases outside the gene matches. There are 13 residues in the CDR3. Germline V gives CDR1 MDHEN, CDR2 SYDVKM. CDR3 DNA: TGTGCCAGCAGTATGACAGGGGCCTACGAGCAGTACTTC. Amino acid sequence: CASSMTGAYEQYF.

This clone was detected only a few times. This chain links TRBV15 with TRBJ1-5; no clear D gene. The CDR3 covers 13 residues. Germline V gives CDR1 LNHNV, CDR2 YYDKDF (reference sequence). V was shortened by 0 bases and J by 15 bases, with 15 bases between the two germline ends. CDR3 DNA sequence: TGTGCCACCAGCAGAGATCGGGAACCTCTACGGCATTTT. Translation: CATSRDREPLRHF.

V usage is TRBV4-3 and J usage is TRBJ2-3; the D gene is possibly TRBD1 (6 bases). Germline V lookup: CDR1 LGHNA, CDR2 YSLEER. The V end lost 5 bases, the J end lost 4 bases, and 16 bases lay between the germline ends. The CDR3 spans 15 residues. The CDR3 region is CASSVGTNRPDTQYF. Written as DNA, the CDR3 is TGCGCCAGCAGCGTGGGGACAAATCGTCCAGATACGCAGTATTTT.

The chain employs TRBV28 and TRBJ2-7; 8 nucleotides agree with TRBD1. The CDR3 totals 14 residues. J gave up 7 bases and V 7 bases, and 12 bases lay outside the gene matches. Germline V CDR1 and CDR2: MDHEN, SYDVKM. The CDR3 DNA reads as TGTGCCAGCACCCCTTTGCAGGGGGCGGGAGAGCAGTACTTC. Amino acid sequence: CASTPLQGAGEQYF.

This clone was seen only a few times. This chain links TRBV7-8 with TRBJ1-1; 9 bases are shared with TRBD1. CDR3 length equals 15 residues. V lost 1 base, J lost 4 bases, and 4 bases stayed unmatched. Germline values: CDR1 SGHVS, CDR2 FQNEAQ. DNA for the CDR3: TGTGCCAGCAGCTTAGGGGACAGGGTGGCCACTGAAGCTTTCTTT. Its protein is CASSLGDRVATEAFF.

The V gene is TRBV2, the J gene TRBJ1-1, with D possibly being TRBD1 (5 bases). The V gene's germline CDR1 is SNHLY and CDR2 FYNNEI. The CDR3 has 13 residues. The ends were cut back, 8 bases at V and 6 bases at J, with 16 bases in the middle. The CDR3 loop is CASGLEVRAEAFF. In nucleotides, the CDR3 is TGTGCCAGCGGTCTCGAGGTCAGGGCTGAAGCTTTCTTT. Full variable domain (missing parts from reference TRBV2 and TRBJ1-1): EPEVTQTPSHQVTQMGQEVILRCVPISNHLYFYWYRQILGQKVEFLVSFYNNEISEKSEIFDDQFSVERPDGSNFTLKIRSTKLEDSAMYFCASGLEVRAEAFFGQGTRLTVV.

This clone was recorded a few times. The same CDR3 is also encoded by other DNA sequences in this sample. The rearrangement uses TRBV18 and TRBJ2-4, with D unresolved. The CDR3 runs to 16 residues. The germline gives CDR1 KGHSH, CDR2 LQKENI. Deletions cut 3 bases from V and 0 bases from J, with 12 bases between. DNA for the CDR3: TGTGCCAGCTCACCGAACCCAGACCTAGCCAAAAACATTCAGTACTTC. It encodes CASSPNPDLAKNIQYF. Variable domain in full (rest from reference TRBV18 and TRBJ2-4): NAGVMQNPRHLVRRRGQEARLRCSPMKGHSHVYWYRQLPEEGLKFMVYLQKENIIDESGMPKERFSAEFPKEGPSILRIQQVVRGDSAAYFCASSPNPDLAKNIQYFGAGTRLSVL.

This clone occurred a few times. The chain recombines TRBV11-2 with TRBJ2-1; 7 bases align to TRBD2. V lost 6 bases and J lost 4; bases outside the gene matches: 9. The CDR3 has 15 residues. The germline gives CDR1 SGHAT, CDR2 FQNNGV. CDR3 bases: TGTGCCAGCAGAGGAGGGCTAGCGGCATACAATGAGCAGTTCTTC. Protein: CASRGGLAAYNEQFF.

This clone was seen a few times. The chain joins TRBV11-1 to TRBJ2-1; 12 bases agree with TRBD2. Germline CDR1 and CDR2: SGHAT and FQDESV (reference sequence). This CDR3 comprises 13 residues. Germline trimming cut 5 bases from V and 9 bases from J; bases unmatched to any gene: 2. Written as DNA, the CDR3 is TGTGCCAGCAGCCCGGGACTAGCGGGTGAGCAGTTCTTC. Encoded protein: CASSPGLAGEQFF.

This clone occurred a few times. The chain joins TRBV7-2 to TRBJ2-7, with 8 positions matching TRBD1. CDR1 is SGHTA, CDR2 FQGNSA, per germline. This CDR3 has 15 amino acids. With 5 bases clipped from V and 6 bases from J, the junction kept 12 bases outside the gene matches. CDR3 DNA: TGTGCCAGCAGCCAAAGGACAGGGACAACTGGCGAGCAGTACTTC. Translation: CASSQRTGTTGEQYF.

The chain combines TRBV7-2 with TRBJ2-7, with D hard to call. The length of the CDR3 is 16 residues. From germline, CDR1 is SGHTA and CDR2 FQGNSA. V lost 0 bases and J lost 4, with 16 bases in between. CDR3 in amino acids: CASSLAQVVGTYEQYF. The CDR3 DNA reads TGTGCCAGCAGCTTAGCTCAGGTGGTTGGTACTTACGAGCAGTACTTC. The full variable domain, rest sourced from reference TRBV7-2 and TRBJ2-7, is GAGVSQSPSNKVTEKGKDVELRCDPISGHTALYWYRQSLGQGLEFLIYFQGNSAPDKSGLPSDRFSAERTGGSVSTLTIQRTQQEDSAVYLCASSLAQVVGTYEQYFGPGTRLTVT.

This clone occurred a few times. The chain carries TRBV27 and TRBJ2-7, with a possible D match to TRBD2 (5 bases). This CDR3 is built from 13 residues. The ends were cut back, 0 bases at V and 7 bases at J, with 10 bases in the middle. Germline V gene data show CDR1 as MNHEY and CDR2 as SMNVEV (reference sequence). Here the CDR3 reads CASSLSRRREQYF. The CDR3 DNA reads TGTGCCAGCAGTTTATCGAGGAGGAGGGAGCAGTACTTC.

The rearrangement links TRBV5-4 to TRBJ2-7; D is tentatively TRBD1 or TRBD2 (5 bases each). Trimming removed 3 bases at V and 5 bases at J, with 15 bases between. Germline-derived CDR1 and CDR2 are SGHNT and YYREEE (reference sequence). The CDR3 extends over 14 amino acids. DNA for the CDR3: TGTGCCAGCAGCTCCCCTGGCGAGGGGAACGAGCAGTACTTC. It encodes CASSSPGEGNEQYF.

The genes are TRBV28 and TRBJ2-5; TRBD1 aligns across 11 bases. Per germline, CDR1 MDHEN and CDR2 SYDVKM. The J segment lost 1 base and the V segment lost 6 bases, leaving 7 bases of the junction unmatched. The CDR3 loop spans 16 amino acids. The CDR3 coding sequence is TGTGCCAGCAGCGGACAGGGGGCGGGAATCCAAGAGACCCAGTACTTC. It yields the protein CASSGQGAGIQETQYF.